This entry lists 10 T cell receptor beta chains sequenced from one sample in a study of cytomegalovirus exposure and HLA in healthy donors. 13 Jbeta primers and 60 Vbeta primers were used for the PCR. Assay used: immunoSEQ multiplex PCR; TCRdb lists only in-frame clones, some missing. The top ten hold less than 2.5% of the sample, which has about 170,000 clones, around 75% seen once. The sample taken for sequencing was PBMCs. Receptor source: a male donor in good health and CMV-seronegative.

There are a few counts of this clone. Other DNA sequences in this sample translate to the same CDR3. The CDR3 reads CASSLVGGWTEAFF. CDR3 nucleotide sequence: TGTGCCAGCAGCTTGGTCGGGGGTTGGACTGAAGCTTTCTTT. The chain couples TRBV5-4 to TRBJ1-1; perhaps TRBD1 as D (5 bases). The CDR3 covers 14 residues. V was clipped by 0 bases and J by 5 bases, with 11 bases between them. Looked up from germline, CDR1 is SGHNT and CDR2 is YYREEE (reference sequence).

V gene TRBV4-3 combines with J gene TRBJ1-1; D gene ambiguous. CDR1 LGHNA and CDR2 YSLEER come from the germline V gene. CDR3 length equals 14 residues. Trimming left V 0 bases short and J 4 bases short, with 9 bases between. The CDR3 loop is CASSQEGVGTEAFF. For the CDR3, the DNA is TGCGCCAGCAGCCAAGAGGGAGTCGGCACTGAAGCTTTCTTT.

The chain uses TRBV7-2 and TRBJ2-1, with D possibly being TRBD2 (5 bases). CDR1 and CDR2 (germline): SGHTA, FQGNSA. The CDR3 sequence is 16 residues long. V lost 1 base and J 0 bases, leaving 10 bases between the germline ends. CDR3 sequence: CASSLVGAGSYNEQFF. DNA for the CDR3: TGTGCCAGCAGCTTAGTAGGTGCGGGCTCCTACAATGAGCAGTTCTTC.

The rearrangement links TRBV19 to TRBJ1-5; 9 bases are shared with TRBD1. The CDR3 runs 14 residues. V shed 4 bases and J 8 bases; nucleotides not matched to a gene: 6. From germline, CDR1 is LNHDA and CDR2 SQIVND (reference sequence). CDR3 residues: CASSTLTGGKPQHF. As DNA, the CDR3 is TGTGCCAGTAGTACCTTGACAGGGGGAAAGCCCCAGCATTTT. The full variable domain, in which reference TRBV19 and TRBJ1-5 provide the parts outside the CDR3, is DGGITQSPKYLFRKEGQNVTLSCEQNLNHDAMYWYRQDPGQGLRLIYYSQIVNDFQKGDIAEGYSVSREKKESFPLTVTSAQKNPTAFYLCASSTLTGGKPQHFGDGTRLSIL.

This rearrangement joins TRBV9 to TRBJ1-6; TRBD1 agrees at 10 bases. Germline CDR1 is SGDLS and CDR2 is YYNGEE. J gave up 11 bases and V 4 bases, and 9 bases lay outside the gene matches. This CDR3 spans 15 amino acids. CDR3 in amino acids: CASSTASTGGTPLHF. The CDR3 nucleotides are TGTGCCAGCAGCACCGCGTCGACAGGGGGCACACCCCTCCACTTT.

This rearrangement joins TRBV30 to TRBJ2-3; unclear D gene. Looked up from germline, CDR1 is GTSNPN and CDR2 is SVGIG (reference sequence). Trimming took 4 bases from V and 4 from J, leaving 9 bases between them. CDR3 length: 12 amino acids. DNA of the CDR3: TGTGCCTGGACACGGTTCGCAGATACGCAGTATTTT. Its protein product is CAWTRFADTQYF.

This rearrangement joins TRBV4-3 to TRBJ1-1; no definite D call. The CDR3 runs to 14 residues. CDR1 and CDR2 from the germline V gene are LGHNA and YSLEER. The V gene lost 4 bases and the J gene lost 2 bases, with 11 bases spanning the gap. CDR3 residues: CASSPGRENTEAFF. For the CDR3, the DNA is TGCGCCAGCAGCCCCGGACGGGAAAACACTGAAGCTTTCTTT.

This clone has only one observation. The V gene is TRBV10-3, the J gene TRBJ1-1; D is undetermined. The CDR3 is 13 amino acids. V was shortened by 1 base and J by 5 bases, with 8 bases between the two germline ends. Per germline, CDR1 ENHRY and CDR2 SYGVKD. The CDR3 DNA sequence: TGTGCCATCAGTGAGTACGGGGAAACTGAAGCTTTCTTT. This gives the protein CAISEYGETEAFF.

The V gene is TRBV27, the J gene TRBJ1-1; 7 bases are a match to TRBD1. The junction had 6 bases not matched to a gene; V was cut back by 5 bases and J by 0 bases. Per the germline V gene, CDR1 is MNHEY and CDR2 is SMNVEV (reference sequence). This CDR3 has 15 residues. CDR3 loop: CASSPYRGMNTEAFF. The DNA of the CDR3 is TGTGCCAGCAGTCCATACAGGGGCATGAACACTGAAGCTTTCTTT.

The rearrangement joins TRBV10-3 to TRBJ1-2, with a tentative D call TRBD1 (6 bases). The length of the CDR3 is 14 residues. The ends were cut back, 3 bases at V and 1 base at J, with 9 bases in the middle. The V gene's germline CDR1 is ENHRY and CDR2 SYGVKD. CDR3 protein: CAISDNRDNYGYTF. CDR3 DNA: TGTGCCATCAGTGATAACAGGGATAACTATGGCTACACCTTC.